A single sample is the source of the 31 T cell receptor beta chains below, sequenced in a study of cytomegalovirus exposure and HLA in healthy donors. It was with 60 Vbeta and 13 Jbeta primers that the PCR ran. Some clones are missing from TCRdb's copy, which holds only in-frame ones; the method was immunoSEQ multiplex PCR. The data hold some 140,000 clones, with roughly 77% observed a single time. Sequenced sample: PBMCs. These receptors originate from a female donor in good health and CMV-seronegative.

The chain is built from TRBV11-2 and TRBJ2-1; 9 nucleotides agree with TRBD2. Germline values: CDR1 SGHAT, CDR2 FQNNGV. The CDR3 is 16 amino acids. The trim removed 4 bases at V and 3 bases at J, leaving 7 bases unmatched. DNA of the CDR3: TGTGCCAGCAGCTCACCGAGCGGGGGGCGCTACAATGAGCAGTTCTTC. Its protein is CASSSPSGGRYNEQFF.

The chain is built from TRBV4-1 and TRBJ2-1; D gene ambiguous. There are 13 residues in the CDR3. V lost 4 bases to trimming and J lost 0 bases, with 4 bases between them. The germline V gene encodes CDR1 MGHRA and CDR2 YSYEKL. The chain's CDR3 is CASSLSSYNEQFF. The CDR3 DNA sequence: TGCGCCAGCAGCCTCAGCTCCTACAATGAGCAGTTCTTC.

The V gene is TRBV2, the J gene TRBJ2-5; 7 bases line up with TRBD2. Germline V gene data show CDR1 as SNHLY and CDR2 as FYNNEI. Trimming took 2 bases from V and 0 from J; bases not matched to a gene: 0. The CDR3 contains 14 residues. The CDR3 spells CASSESGDQETQYF. Written as DNA, the CDR3 is TGTGCCAGCAGTGAAAGCGGGGACCAAGAGACCCAGTACTTC.

The chain couples TRBV7-9 to TRBJ1-1, with D possibly being TRBD1 (5 bases). V shed 5 bases and J shed 1 base, with 14 bases lying between them. The CDR3 sequence is 15 residues long. The V gene's germline CDR1 is SEHNR and CDR2 FQNEAQ (reference sequence). CDR3 region: CASSPRGGENTEAFF. For the CDR3, the DNA is TGTGCCAGCAGCCCCCGTGGAGGGGAGAACACTGAAGCTTTCTTT.

The gene calls are TRBV27 and TRBJ1-1; D perhaps matches TRBD1 (6 bases). The CDR3 totals 14 residues. V was cut by 2 bases and J by 6 bases, with 13 bases left in between. CDR1 is MNHEY, CDR2 SMNVEV, per germline (reference sequence). In nucleotides, the CDR3 is TGTGCCAGCAGTTTAGCTTGGACAGCATCTGAAGCTTTCTTT. Translation: CASSLAWTASEAFF.

This chain joins TRBV2 and TRBJ1-2; 8 bases align to TRBD1. From germline, CDR1 is SNHLY and CDR2 FYNNEI. The CDR3 is 16 amino acids. Trimming cost V 5 bases and J 4 bases; bases outside gene matches: 12. CDR3 nucleotide sequence: TGTGCCAGCAGTCAAGGACAGGGCGTTGTCGGCTATGGCTACACCTTC. It codes for CASSQGQGVVGYGYTF.

For the CDR3, the DNA is TGTGCCAGCAGCAAAGCTGGTTCGGACAGACTGTCCTATGGCTACACCTTC. Its translation is CASSKAGSDRLSYGYTF. The chain uses TRBV21-1 and TRBJ1-2; no DNA check was done on the table's D call, TRBD1. TRBV21-1 is tagged as a pseudogene. This CDR3 comprises 17 residues.

This rearrangement joins TRBV7-2 to TRBJ2-5; TRBD1 matches at 7 bases. Trimming cost V 5 bases and J 4 bases; bases outside gene matches: 7. Germline loops: CDR1 SGHTA, CDR2 FQGNSA. This CDR3 comprises 14 residues. CDR3 protein: CASSPNRGGETQYF. CDR3 DNA: TGTGCCAGCAGCCCAAACAGGGGTGGAGAGACCCAGTACTTC.

A word on this clone: Other DNA sequences in the same sample also yield this CDR3. The CDR3 loop is CASSGRDTEAFF. The CDR3 DNA reads as TGTGCCAGCTCGGGCAGGGACACTGAAGCTTTCTTT. V is TRBV6-5 and J is TRBJ1-1, with TRBD1 as a possible D gene (5 bases). CDR3 length: 12 amino acids. Germline V gene data show CDR1 as MNHEY and CDR2 as SVGAGI. The V end was cut by 8 bases, the J end by 3 bases, with 10 bases between.

This clone was observed a handful of times. The CDR3 coding sequence is TGTGCCAGTAGTCATCGGGAGAATACCGGGGAGCTGTTTTTT. As protein: CASSHRENTGELFF. The rearrangement uses TRBV19 and TRBJ2-2; maybe TRBD2 (6 bases). CDR1 is LNHDA and CDR2 is SQIVND in the germline V gene (reference sequence). This CDR3 has 14 amino acids. V lost 5 bases to trimming and J lost 5 bases, with 12 bases between them.

V usage is TRBV6-5 and J usage is TRBJ2-5; 12 positions match TRBD2. The V gene's germline CDR1 is MNHEY and CDR2 SVGAGI. V dropped 6 bases and J dropped 7; count of bases not matched to a gene: 3. The CDR3 consists of 13 residues. The CDR3 bases are TGTGCCAGCAGCCCGACTAGCGGGAGGACCCAGTACTTC. This encodes CASSPTSGRTQYF.

The chain combines TRBV30 with TRBJ1-2; 7 bases line up with TRBD1. CDR1 and CDR2 (germline): GTSNPN, SVGIG (reference sequence). The CDR3 loop spans 13 amino acids. With 2 bases clipped from V and 8 bases from J, the junction kept 8 bases outside the gene matches. CDR3 sequence reads: CAWSPEGAEGYTF. The CDR3 DNA sequence: TGTGCCTGGAGTCCCGAGGGGGCTGAGGGCTACACCTTC. Full variable domain (remainder filled in from reference TRBV30 and TRBJ1-2): SQTIHQWPATLVQPVGSPLSLECTVEGTSNPNLYWYRQAAGRGLQLLFYSVGIGQISSEVPQNLSASRPQDRQFILSSKKLLLSDSGFYLCAWSPEGAEGYTFGSGTRLTVV.

The chain has TRBV11-2 and TRBJ2-2; possible D gene TRBD1, 5 bases. This CDR3 is built from 14 residues. Per the germline V gene, CDR1 is SGHAT and CDR2 is FQNNGV. Between the trimmed V and J ends, which lost 5 bases and 5 bases, there was a span of 12 bases. The CDR3 sequence: CASSQQAGTGELFF. For the CDR3, the DNA is TGTGCCAGCAGCCAACAGGCAGGAACCGGGGAGCTGTTTTTT. Complete variable domain (other parts from reference TRBV11-2 and TRBJ2-2): EAGVAQSPRYKIIEKRQSVAFWCNPISGHATLYWYQQILGQGPKLLIQFQNNGVVDDSQLPKDRFSAERLKGVDSTLKIQPAKLEDSAVYLCASSQQAGTGELFFGEGSRLTVL.

This rearrangement joins TRBV30 to TRBJ2-1; 8 bases line up with TRBD2. Germline CDR1 reads GTSNPN; CDR2 reads SVGIG (reference sequence). The CDR3 covers 14 residues. Trimming took 2 bases from V and 3 from J; bases not matched to a gene: 3. Here the CDR3 DNA reads TGTGCCTGGAGTCAACTAGCGGACTACAATGAGCAGTTCTTC. Its translation: CAWSQLADYNEQFF.

The CDR3 sequence is CSATGGASYGYTF. The CDR3, as DNA: TGCAGCGCAACAGGGGGGGCCAGCTATGGCTACACCTTC. The V gene is TRBV29-1, the J gene TRBJ1-2, with 8 bases aligning to TRBD1. CDR1 and CDR2 from the germline V gene are SQVTM and ANQGSEA. The V gene end was trimmed by 7 bases and the J gene end by 4 bases; junction bases not matched to a gene: 8. There are 13 residues in the CDR3.

The chain employs TRBV9 and TRBJ1-1, with a possible D match to TRBD1 (6 bases). Between the trimmed V and J ends, which lost 3 bases and 2 bases, there was a span of 8 bases. Germline assignment: CDR1 SGDLS and CDR2 YYNGEE. This CDR3 has 13 amino acids. The CDR3 loop is CASSGTANTEAFF. The DNA of the CDR3 is TGTGCCAGCAGCGGGACAGCAAACACTGAAGCTTTCTTT.

The CDR3 DNA follows: TGTGCCAGCAGCGTAGTAAGTAGCGGGGGATTCAATGAGCAGTTCTTC. It specifies CASSVVSSGGFNEQFF. The chain employs TRBV9 and TRBJ2-1; TRBD2 aligns across 9 bases. Germline V gives CDR1 SGDLS, CDR2 YYNGEE. This CDR3 comprises 16 residues. V lost 0 bases to trimming and J lost 6 bases; unmatched junction nucleotides: 7.

This chain uses TRBV6-5 with TRBJ2-7; weak D call: TRBD2 (6 bases). The CDR3 is made up of 15 amino acids. With 2 bases removed from V and 6 bases from J, the gap between germline ends came to 17 bases. Germline CDR1 is MNHEY and CDR2 is SVGAGI. Written as DNA, the CDR3 is TGTGCCAGCAGTTACAGACGGGAGACAGTTGGCGAGCAGTACTTC. This gives the protein CASSYRRETVGEQYF.

The chain's CDR3 is CSVDRTGGSEAFF. CDR3 sequence (DNA): TGCAGCGTTGACCGGACAGGGGGGTCTGAAGCTTTCTTT. The chain carries TRBV29-1 and TRBJ1-1, with 10 bases aligning to TRBD1. V was pared by 3 bases and J by 6 bases, with 4 bases of the junction left unmatched. The germline V gene encodes CDR1 SQVTM and CDR2 ANQGSEA. The CDR3 runs 13 residues. The variable domain in full, completed from reference TRBV29-1 and TRBJ1-1, reads SAVISQKPSRDICQRGTSLTIQCQVDSQVTMMFWYRQQPGQSLTLIATANQGSEATYESGFVIDKFPISRPNLTFSTLTVSNMSPEDSSIYLCSVDRTGGSEAFFGQGTRLTVV.

This chain joins TRBV7-9 and TRBJ1-1; a possible D gene is TRBD1 (6 bases). This CDR3 comprises 13 residues. Germline CDR1 and CDR2: SEHNR and FQNEAQ (reference sequence). V was trimmed by 4 bases and J by 2 bases, leaving 8 bases between them. CDR3 nucleotide sequence: TGTGCCAGCAGCTGGACAGAAAACACTGAAGCTTTCTTT. Translation: CASSWTENTEAFF. The whole variable domain, remainder taken from reference TRBV7-9 and TRBJ1-1, is DTGVSQNPRHKITKRGQNVTFRCDPISEHNRLYWYRQTLGQGPEFLTYFQNEAQLEKSRLLSDRFSAERPKGSFSTLEIQRTEQGDSAMYLCASSWTENTEAFFGQGTRLTVV.

The chain joins TRBV30 to TRBJ1-3, with a tentative D call TRBD1 (5 bases). Trimming pared 5 bases from V and 2 bases from J, leaving 13 bases between. There are 14 residues in the CDR3. CDR1 is GTSNPN, CDR2 SVGIG, per germline (reference sequence). CDR3 nucleotides: TGTGCCTGGGCCGTGGGGGGGACTGGAAACACCATATATTTT. Translation gives CAWAVGGTGNTIYF.

The V and J genes are TRBV29-1 and TRBJ1-1; 9 bases are shared with TRBD1. Germline CDR1 and CDR2: SQVTM and ANQGSEA. The V and J ends lost 5 bases and 8 bases, in that order; junction bases with no gene match: 12. This CDR3 comprises 14 residues. The CDR3 loop reads CSVHITGQGKEAFF. The CDR3 nucleotides read TGCAGCGTTCACATTACGGGACAGGGCAAAGAAGCTTTCTTT.

The V call is TRBV7-2, the J call TRBJ2-5; 10 nucleotides line up with TRBD2. From germline, CDR1 is SGHTA and CDR2 FQGNSA. The CDR3 consists of 17 residues. After removal of 5 bases from V and 4 bases from J, the junction contained 13 bases not matched to a gene. CDR3 nucleotide sequence: TGTGCCAGCAGCGTACGACATCCTAGCGGGGGCGGAGAGACCCAGTACTTC. It encodes CASSVRHPSGGGETQYF.

A single count supports this clone. This chain uses TRBV6-5 with TRBJ2-3; 12 nucleotides align to TRBD1. The CDR3 extends over 15 amino acids. Germline V CDR1 and CDR2: MNHEY, SVGAGI. J gave up 4 bases and V 5 bases, and 4 bases lay outside the gene matches. This chain's CDR3 is CASSRDRGLADTQYF. Written as DNA, the CDR3 is TGTGCCAGCAGTCGGGACAGGGGGCTTGCAGATACGCAGTATTTT.

This chain links TRBV9 with TRBJ2-3, with D hard to call. Trimming removed 0 bases from V and 6 bases from J, with 8 bases in between. The germline V gene encodes CDR1 SGDLS and CDR2 YYNGEE. The CDR3 has 13 amino acids. The CDR3 protein is CASSVGLFDTQYF. CDR3 DNA sequence: TGTGCCAGCAGCGTAGGACTTTTCGATACGCAGTATTTT.

The chain links TRBV9 to TRBJ1-2; 12 bases fit TRBD1. V trimming: 0 bases; J trimming: 8 bases; junction bases outside the gene matches: 8. CDR3 size: 16 residues. The germline gives CDR1 SGDLS, CDR2 YYNGEE. CDR3 amino acids: CASSVGAGTGGYGYTF. In nucleotides, the CDR3 is TGTGCCAGCAGCGTAGGGGCCGGGACAGGGGGCTACGGCTACACCTTC. The variable domain in full, with the rest retrieved from reference TRBV9 and TRBJ1-2, is DSGVTQTPKHLITATGQRVTLRCSPRSGDLSVYWYQQSLDQGLQFLIQYYNGEERAKGNILERFSAQQFPDLHSELNLSSLELGDSALYFCASSVGAGTGGYGYTFGSGTRLTVV.

The chain employs TRBV5-6 and TRBJ2-3; possible D gene TRBD2, 6 bases. V lost 1 base, J lost 1 base, and 13 bases lay in between. Germline CDR1 SGHDT, CDR2 YYEEEE. The CDR3 runs to 16 residues. The CDR3 is CASSLRIASGTDTQYF. The DNA for the CDR3 is TGTGCCAGCAGCTTGAGGATCGCTAGCGGCACAGATACGCAGTATTTT.

This chain uses TRBV5-6 with TRBJ2-1; 10 nucleotides line up with TRBD2. The CDR3 has 15 residues. V lost 2 bases, J lost 6 bases, and 5 bases stayed unmatched. The germline V gene has CDR1 SGHDT and CDR2 YYEEEE. The CDR3 nucleotides are TGTGCCAGCAGCTTTCTAGCGGGAGTAGGCAATGAGCAGTTCTTC. It translates to CASSFLAGVGNEQFF.

V gene TRBV29-1 combines with J gene TRBJ1-5; 9 nucleotides match TRBD1. From germline, CDR1 is SQVTM and CDR2 ANQGSEA. CDR3 size: 16 residues. The V gene end was trimmed by 0 bases and the J gene end by 5 bases; junction bases not matched to a gene: 8. CDR3 sequence reads: CSVEDNSGTGHQPQHF. The CDR3 region has the DNA TGCAGCGTTGAAGATAATTCCGGGACAGGGCATCAGCCCCAGCATTTT.

V is TRBV7-3 and J is TRBJ2-3; 10 bases agree with TRBD2. The CDR3 is made up of 16 amino acids. Germline CDR1 is SGHTA and CDR2 is FQGTGA. V lost 1 base and J lost 6; bases outside the gene matches: 7. CDR3 residues: CASSLRSGGARDTQYF. The CDR3 DNA is TGTGCCAGCAGCTTAAGGAGCGGGGGGGCCAGGGATACGCAGTATTTT. Full variable domain (rest looked up from reference TRBV7-3 and TRBJ2-3): GAGVSQTPSNKVTEKGKYVELRCDPISGHTALYWYRQSLGQGPEFLIYFQGTGAADDSGLPNDRFFAVRPEGSVSTLKIQRTERGDSAVYLCASSLRSGGARDTQYFGPGTRLTVL.

The chain employs TRBV29-1 and TRBJ2-3; D remains unclear. The V gene's germline CDR1 is SQVTM and CDR2 ANQGSEA. The germline V and J ends were trimmed by 7 bases and 6 bases, with 8 bases remaining between them. The CDR3 loop spans 10 amino acids. CDR3 in amino acids: CSAGGDTQYF. As DNA, the CDR3 is TGCAGCGCTGGTGGCGATACGCAGTATTTT.